This is a list of T cell receptor beta chains from one sample in a study of T cell responses to AZD1222 COVID-19 vaccine. Here immunoSEQ multiplex PCR was the method, and the copy in TCRdb shows in-frame clones only, minus some. Of 130,000 or so clones listed, about 86% are singletons. Sequenced here: peripheral blood, sampled on day 0 of AZD1222 vaccination. The origin of the receptors is an adult in good health. Each CDR3 is given with its conserved first and last residue. Each record gives: clone size, D gene, V gene, J gene, CDR3 protein, CDR3 DNA. A D gene is named only where the DNA matches it firmly. Rows may omit the clone size; those that give it use once, few, many or a size class.

>-|TRBD2|TRBV10-3|TRBJ2-5
CAINPGAGGPGETQYF
TGTGCCATCAACCCCGGAGCGGGAGGGCCTGGAGAGACCCAGTACTTC
>-|TRBD2|TRBV9|TRBJ2-7
CASSAGLAGDRIFYEQYF
TGTGCCAGCAGCGCGGGACTAGCGGGGGACCGAATCTTCTACGAGCAGTACTTC
>-|-|TRBV6-5|TRBJ1-4
CASSKAPGEKLFF
TGTGCCAGCAGTAAGGCCCCGGGGGAAAAACTGTTTTTT
>-|TRBD1|TRBV29-1|TRBJ2-3
CSVESNRGTDTQYF
TGCAGCGTTGAGTCGAACAGGGGGACAGATACGCAGTATTTT
>-|TRBD1|TRBV9|TRBJ1-5
CASSVEAGGGQPQHF
TGTGCCAGCAGCGTAGAGGCAGGGGGCGGTCAGCCCCAGCATTTT
>-|-|TRBV9|TRBJ1-2
CASSETTGFGYGYTF
TGTGCCAGCAGCGAGACAACAGGGTTTGGCTATGGCTACACCTTC
>-|-|TRBV5-1|TRBJ2-6
CASSLRARNSGANVLTF
TGCGCCAGCAGCTTGAGGGCGCGTAACTCTGGGGCCAACGTCCTGACTTTC
>once|-|TRBV27|TRBJ2-7
CASSTPGGQSYEQYF
TGTGCCAGCAGCACCCCCGGGGGACAGTCCTACGAGCAGTACTTC
>-|-|TRBV3-1/TRBV3-2|TRBJ1-1
CASSQNDKHTEAFF
TGTGCCAGCAGCCAAAATGACAAACACACTGAAGCTTTCTTT
>-|-|TRBV30|TRBJ2-5
CAWRESDLRETQYF
TGTGCCTGGAGAGAAAGCGACCTCCGGGAGACCCAGTACTTC
>-|TRBD2|TRBV2|TRBJ2-5
CASGASGRATETQYF
TGTGCCAGCGGGGCTAGCGGGAGGGCCACGGAGACCCAGTACTTC
>-|-|TRBV7-9|TRBJ1-3
CASSLIPRGSGNTIYF
TGTGCCAGCAGCTTAATCCCCAGGGGCTCTGGAAACACCATATATTTT
>-|-|TRBV6-2/TRBV6-3|TRBJ1-5
CASSYRGDRQPQHF
TGTGCCAGCAGTTACAGGGGAGATCGTCAGCCCCAGCATTTT
>once|-|TRBV9|TRBJ2-1
CASSVATGRYNEQFF
TGTGCCAGCAGCGTAGCTACAGGGCGCTACAATGAGCAGTTCTTC
>-|-|TRBV28|TRBJ1-5
CASSTTGEAQPQHF
TGTGCCAGCAGCACGACTGGGGAAGCTCAGCCCCAGCATTTT
>once|-|TRBV14|TRBJ2-7
CASSRQISYEQYF
TGTGCCAGCAGCCGACAAATATCATACGAGCAGTACTTC
>-|-|TRBV6-5|TRBJ1-1
CASSYSWNRDTEAFF
TGTGCCAGCAGTTACTCGTGGAACAGAGACACTGAAGCTTTCTTT
>-|-|TRBV4-2|TRBJ1-5
CASSQGGNQPQHF
TGTGCCAGCAGCCAAGGCGGGAATCAGCCCCAGCATTTT